One and the same sample provided the 30 T cell receptor beta chains below, sequenced in a study of T cells in Graves' hyperthyroidism and ophthalmopathy. What was amplified from RNA transcripts were TCR beta CDR3 regions. When the TCR CDR3 underwent first-round RT-PCR, the HTBI primer set was used. TCRdb re-analysed the multiplex PCR reads in MiXCR, keeping a single row per CDR3 protein. The table lists roughly 630,000 distinct CDR3 sequences, more than 15% of them singletons. Sequencing was performed on blood. These TCRs come from a woman younger than 45 with Graves' hyperthyroidism.

This clonotype was observed at least ten times. The chain employs TRBV28 and TRBJ1-5, with D unclear. Trimming pared 2 bases from V and 3 bases from J, leaving 8 bases between. The CDR3 extends over 14 amino acids. Germline V gene data show CDR1 as MDHEN and CDR2 as SYDVKM. CDR3 region: CASSLVQYNQPQHF. DNA of the CDR3: TGTGCCAGCAGTTTAGTCCAGTACAATCAGCCCCAGCATTTT.

This clonotype was recorded at least ten times. The J gene is TRBJ2-7, the V gene TRBV30, with D tentatively TRBD1 (6 bases). The CDR3 is 11 residues long. Germline V CDR1 and CDR2: GTSNPN, SVGIG (reference sequence). V shed 4 bases and J shed 5 bases, with 9 bases lying between them. The CDR3 loop reads CAWTGAHEQYF. DNA of the CDR3: TGTGCCTGGACAGGGGCCCACGAGCAGTACTTC.

This clonotype was counted many times. Relative to the germline gene, one junction end is altered; a read error may explain this. The chain carries TRBV7-9 and TRBJ2-3; 8 nucleotides align to TRBD2. Germline V gene sequence: CDR1 SEHNR, CDR2 FQNEAQ (reference sequence). CDR3 length: 13 residues. The DNA for the CDR3 is TGTGCCAGCAGCTTCGCAGCGGGAGATTCGCAGTATTTT. Translation: CASSFAAGDSQYF.

This clonotype was detected many times. The chain uses TRBV20-1 and TRBJ2-7; D not resolved. Trimming pared 1 base from V and 0 bases from J, leaving 7 bases between. Germline CDR1 reads DFQATT; CDR2 reads SNEGSKA (reference sequence). The CDR3 consists of 13 residues. The CDR3 is CSARATDSYEQYF. The CDR3 DNA is TGCAGTGCTAGAGCGACGGACTCCTACGAGCAGTACTTC.

The chain uses TRBV5-1 and TRBJ2-5; 12 bases are a match to TRBD2. V lost 0 bases to trimming and J lost 5 bases; unmatched junction nucleotides: 8. Per germline, CDR1 SGHRS and CDR2 YFSETQ. There are 17 residues in the CDR3. The CDR3 loop reads CASSLETSGSRWETQYF. The CDR3 DNA reads as TGCGCCAGCAGCTTGGAGACTAGCGGGAGTCGATGGGAGACCCAGTACTTC.

The chain employs TRBV30 and TRBJ2-1; D unclear. Germline V lookup: CDR1 GTSNPN, CDR2 SVGIG (reference sequence). This CDR3 is built from 14 residues. Trimming stripped 0 bases from V and 11 bases from J, with 17 bases between. The CDR3 is CAWSVSAVPEKQFF. DNA of the CDR3: TGTGCCTGGAGTGTTTCGGCGGTTCCGGAAAAGCAGTTCTTC.

This clonotype has more than one count but fewer than ten. The chain recombines TRBV6-1 with TRBJ1-6; 7 bases fit TRBD1. The CDR3 totals 15 residues. Unmatched junction bases numbered 4, after V lost 2 bases and J lost 6 bases. Germline V gives CDR1 MNHNS, CDR2 SASEGT. The CDR3 sequence: CASSERNRGNSPLHF. CDR3 DNA: TGTGCCAGCAGTGAACGGAACAGGGGTAATTCACCCCTCCACTTT.

This clonotype was seen repeatedly, ten times or more. The chain recombines TRBV12-3 or TRBV12-4 with TRBJ1-4, with D possibly being TRBD1 (5 bases). V lost 6 bases to trimming and J lost 7 bases, with 12 bases between them. CDR3 length equals 13 residues. CDR3 sequence reads: CASSGGEGEKLFF. CDR3 DNA sequence: TGTGCCAGCAGCGGAGGGGAGGGTGAAAAACTGTTTTTT.

This clonotype has a handful of counts. The CDR3 sequence is CATTRLAATGELFF. CDR3 DNA: TGTGCTACCACCCGACTAGCGGCCACCGGGGAGCTGTTTTTT. This chain uses TRBV7-7 with TRBJ2-2; 9 bases are a match to TRBD2. Germline V lookup: CDR1 SSHAT, CDR2 FNYEAQ (reference sequence). This CDR3 has 14 residues. The entire variable domain, with the rest obtained from reference TRBV7-7 and TRBJ2-2, is as follows: GAGVSQSPRYKVTKRGQDVTLRCDPISSHATLYWYQQALGQGPEFLTYFNYEAQPDKSGLPSDRFSAERPEGSISTLTIQRTEQRDSAMYRCATTRLAATGELFFGEGSRLTVL.

This clonotype showed up many times. The chain joins TRBV20-1 to TRBJ2-7; a weak D match, TRBD1 (6 bases). The CDR3 totals 14 residues. Trimming removed 1 base at V and 6 bases at J, with 16 bases between. In germline, CDR1 is DFQATT, CDR2 SNEGSKA (reference sequence). CDR3 in DNA: TGCAGTGCTAGAGCACGTAAAGGGGGTCTCGAGCAGTACTTC. As protein: CSARARKGGLEQYF.

Comments on this clonotype: In this CDR3 the conserved last residue, phenylalanine or tryptophan, is missing, so a read error is likely. This chain uses TRBV7-2 with TRBJ1-2; TRBD1 agrees at 7 bases. After removal of 5 bases from V and 4 bases from J, the junction contained 10 bases not matched to a gene. This CDR3 spans 15 amino acids. Germline V CDR1 and CDR2: SGHTA, FQGNSA. CDR3 in amino acids: CASSHQGDKPYGYTL. The CDR3 nucleotides are TGTGCCAGCAGCCACCAGGGGGATAAGCCCTATGGCTACACCCTC.

Ten or more counts support this clonotype. The chain links TRBV7-2 to TRBJ2-7, with 8 bases fitting TRBD2. The CDR3 length is 17 residues. With 1 base clipped from V and 5 bases from J, the junction kept 13 bases outside the gene matches. Germline V gene lookup returns CDR1 SGHTA and CDR2 FQGNSA. The chain's CDR3 is CASSLGGSGLASHEQYF. The CDR3 bases are TGTGCCAGCAGCTTAGGAGGTTCTGGACTAGCATCCCACGAGCAGTACTTC. Filled out from reference TRBV7-2 and TRBJ2-7, the complete variable domain reads GAGVSQSPSNKVTEKGKDVELRCDPISGHTALYWYRQSLGQGLEFLIYFQGNSAPDKSGLPSDRFSAERTGGSVSTLTIQRTQQEDSAVYLCASSLGGSGLASHEQYFGPGTRLTVT.

This clonotype was counted only a few times. The CDR3 reads CASSARLAGPLTNSYNEQFF. CDR3 coding DNA: TGTGCCAGCAGCGCACGACTAGCGGGACCACTGACCAACTCCTACAATGAGCAGTTCTTC. V and J are TRBV14 and TRBJ2-1, with TRBD2 matching 11 bases. The CDR3 is 20 residues long. Unmatched junction bases numbered 15, after V lost 5 bases and J lost 0 bases. Germline loops: CDR1 SGHDN, CDR2 FVKESK.

The chain couples TRBV5-1 to TRBJ2-1, with D perhaps matching TRBD1 (6 bases). This CDR3 has 14 residues. CDR1 is SGHRS and CDR2 is YFSETQ in the germline V gene. V lost 2 bases, J lost 4 bases, and 10 bases lay in between. The CDR3 spells CASSFDRYYNEQFF. The CDR3 DNA sequence: TGCGCCAGCAGCTTTGACAGGTATTACAATGAGCAGTTCTTC. The full variable domain, rest sourced from reference TRBV5-1 and TRBJ2-1, is KAGVTQTPRYLIKTRGQQVTLSCSPISGHRSVSWYQQTPGQGLQFLFEYFSETQRNKGNFPGRFSGRQFSNSRSEMNVSTLELGDSALYLCASSFDRYYNEQFFGPGTRLTVL.

The genes are TRBV27 and TRBJ2-3; D gene ambiguous. V lost 7 bases and J lost 9, with 14 bases in between. Germline lookup yields CDR1 MNHEY and CDR2 SMNVEV (reference sequence). The CDR3 extends over 12 amino acids. Here the CDR3 reads CASTGLSRTQYF. As DNA, the CDR3 is TGTGCCAGCACCGGCTTATCGCGAACGCAGTATTTT.

V and J are TRBV5-1 and TRBJ2-5; the D gene could be TRBD1 or TRBD2 (6 bases each). The germline V gene has CDR1 SGHRS and CDR2 YFSETQ. The CDR3 loop spans 15 amino acids. With 2 bases removed from V and 4 bases from J, the gap between germline ends came to 15 bases. The CDR3 sequence is CASSFSGGGRETQYF. As DNA, the CDR3 is TGCGCCAGCAGCTTCTCCGGGGGCGGGCGAGAGACCCAGTACTTC.

This clonotype was observed many times. The rearrangement uses TRBV28 and TRBJ2-7, with TRBD1 matching 10 bases. This CDR3 region has 16 residues. In germline, CDR1 is MDHEN, CDR2 SYDVKM. The V gene end was trimmed by 6 bases and the J gene end by 2 bases; junction bases not matched to a gene: 10. The CDR3 reads CASSTPGTGVAYEQYF. CDR3 nucleotides: TGTGCCAGCAGCACACCCGGGACAGGGGTAGCCTACGAGCAGTACTTC.

The table lists this clonotype with many counts. This rearrangement joins TRBV5-6 to TRBJ2-2; maybe TRBD2 (6 bases). There are 16 residues in the CDR3. Germline values: CDR1 SGHDT, CDR2 YYEEEE. Between the trimmed V and J ends, which lost 1 base and 3 bases, there was a span of 13 bases. The chain's CDR3 is CASSLIDSGDTGELFF. The CDR3 DNA follows: TGTGCCAGCAGCTTGATCGATAGCGGAGACACCGGGGAGCTGTTTTTT.

This clonotype was detected only a few times. The chain recombines TRBV7-2 with TRBJ2-2; TRBD1 agrees at 9 bases. The germline gives CDR1 SGHTA, CDR2 FQGNSA. Germline trimming cut 5 bases from V and 4 bases from J; bases unmatched to any gene: 5. This CDR3 region has 15 residues. The CDR3 loop reads CASSTGTGSTGELFF. The CDR3 region has the DNA TGTGCCAGCAGCACCGGGACAGGGTCCACCGGGGAGCTGTTTTTT.

This clonotype was seen more than once but under ten times. CDR3 bases: TGCAGTTCAAGATTGGACAGGGATCAGCCCCAGCATTTT. Translation: CSSRLDRDQPQHF. This chain joins TRBV20-1 and TRBJ1-5; 8 bases map to TRBD1. Looked up from germline, CDR1 is DFQATT and CDR2 is SNEGSKA (reference sequence). V shed 8 bases, J shed 5 bases, and the junction held 8 bases outside the gene matches. The CDR3 totals 13 residues.

This clonotype was counted many times. The J gene is TRBJ2-7, the V gene TRBV13; a possible D gene is TRBD1 (6 bases). The CDR3 contains 14 residues. Trimming pared 6 bases from V and 7 bases from J, leaving 19 bases between. Germline V lookup: CDR1 PRHDT, CDR2 FYEKMQ (reference sequence). CDR3 coding DNA: TGTGCCAGCAGAAAATCATACAGGGCTGGTGAGCAGTACTTC. It yields the protein CASRKSYRAGEQYF.

Turning to this clonotype: A single base separates this from a much larger clone, so it may be a read error. The chain carries TRBV27 and TRBJ2-1; 9 bases map to TRBD1. CDR3 length: 12 amino acids. Looked up from germline, CDR1 is MNHEY and CDR2 is SMNVEV (reference sequence). The CDR3 spells CASRLPGQGQFF. In nucleotides, the CDR3 is TGTGCCAGCCGTTTACCGGGACAGGGACAGTTCTTC.

In this sample, this clonotype turned up many times. The gene calls are TRBV30 and TRBJ2-5; TRBD2 is a possible D gene (6 bases). This CDR3 has 12 residues. Germline CDR1 GTSNPN, CDR2 SVGIG (reference sequence). Trimming pared 0 bases from V and 5 bases from J, leaving 7 bases between. CDR3 amino acids: CAWSVGGETQYF. As DNA, the CDR3 is TGTGCCTGGAGTGTTGGAGGGGAGACCCAGTACTTC.

This clonotype was detected only a few times. The gene calls are TRBV30 and TRBJ2-1, with TRBD1 matching 8 bases. Germline V lookup: CDR1 GTSNPN, CDR2 SVGIG (reference sequence). V lost 2 bases and J lost 12; bases outside the gene matches: 3. The CDR3 contains 11 residues. The CDR3 bases are TGTGCCTGGAGTACAGGGGGAGGGCAGTTCTTC. Amino acid sequence: CAWSTGGGQFF.

The chain joins TRBV14 to TRBJ2-7; D gene ambiguous. CDR1 SGHDN and CDR2 FVKESK come from the germline V gene. The CDR3 sequence is 12 residues long. V shed 4 bases and J shed 5 bases, with 9 bases lying between them. CDR3 protein: CASSLQNHEQYF. CDR3 coding DNA: TGTGCCAGCAGCCTACAGAACCACGAGCAGTACTTC. The whole variable domain, filled in from reference TRBV14 and TRBJ2-7, reads EAGVTQFPSHSVIEKGQTVTLRCDPISGHDNLYWYRRVMGKEIKFLLHFVKESKQDESGMPNNRFLAERTGGTYSTLKVQPAELEDSGVYFCASSLQNHEQYFGPGTRLTVT.

The J gene is TRBJ2-7, the V gene TRBV15, with 10 positions matching TRBD1. This CDR3 comprises 15 residues. Trimming took 1 base from V and 0 from J; bases not matched to a gene: 0. Germline CDR1 LNHNV, CDR2 YYDKDF (reference sequence). CDR3 sequence: CATSRGTGGSYEQYF. In DNA form, the CDR3 reads TGTGCCACCAGCAGAGGGACAGGGGGCTCCTACGAGCAGTACTTC. Variable domain in full (rest from reference TRBV15 and TRBJ2-7): DAMVIQNPRYQVTQFGKPVTLSCSQTLNHNVMYWYQQKSSQAPKLLFHYYDKDFNNEADTPDNFQSRRPNTSFCFLDIRSPGLGDTAMYLCATSRGTGGSYEQYFGPGTRLTVT.

This chain connects TRBV6-1 to TRBJ2-7, with 8 bases that match TRBD1. The CDR3 is 14 amino acids. Germline V gene data show CDR1 as MNHNS and CDR2 as SASEGT. The J segment lost 4 bases and the V segment lost 2 bases, leaving 4 bases of the junction unmatched. The CDR3 here is CASSEQRQGYEQYF. DNA for the CDR3: TGTGCCAGCAGTGAACAGAGACAGGGGTACGAGCAGTACTTC.

This clonotype showed up many times. The CDR3, as DNA: TGTGCCAGCAGTTTCTCGAGATTCACAGATACGCAGTATTTT. Translating gives CASSFSRFTDTQYF. The chain employs TRBV28 and TRBJ2-3; D remains unclear. CDR1 is MDHEN, CDR2 SYDVKM, per germline. Trimming left V 3 bases short and J 2 bases short, with 9 bases between. CDR3 length: 14 residues.

In this sample, this clonotype turned up many times. The genes are TRBV11-2 and TRBJ1-3; D remains ambiguous. CDR1 is SGHAT and CDR2 is FQNNGV in the germline V gene. The CDR3 spans 14 residues. The V end was cut by 4 bases, the J end by 4 bases, with 11 bases between. CDR3 residues: CASSSRTAGNTIYF. Here the CDR3 DNA reads TGTGCCAGCAGCTCGCGCACTGCGGGAAACACCATATATTTT. Supplemented by reference TRBV11-2 and TRBJ1-3, the full variable domain reads EAGVAQSPRYKIIEKRQSVAFWCNPISGHATLYWYQQILGQGPKLLIQFQNNGVVDDSQLPKDRFSAERLKGVDSTLKIQPAKLEDSAVYLCASSSRTAGNTIYFGEGSWLTVV.

The rearrangement links TRBV29-1 to TRBJ2-7; 10 bases agree with TRBD1. V lost 4 bases, J lost 1 base, and 4 bases stayed unmatched. The CDR3 is 14 residues long. The germline gives CDR1 SQVTM, CDR2 ANQGSEA. The CDR3 region has the DNA TGCAGCGTTGTCGGGACAGGGGCTTCCTACGAGCAGTACTTC. Translation: CSVVGTGASYEQYF.